This is a list of T cell receptor beta chains from one sample in a study of radiation and T cells in renal cell carcinoma. Data came from immunoSEQ multiplex PCR; TCRdb stores just in-frame clones and leaves some out. Of 100,000 to 150,000 clones in the sample, 70% to 90% are singletons; the top ten hold almost 6%. The sequences come from blood, collected from a patient whose treatment included radiotherapy and nephrectomy. These receptors all stem from a woman in her seventies with renal cell carcinoma. Each CDR3 is given without its conserved first and last residue. Expanded clones get a size class; other rows say once, few or many, or leave the size out.

size | J | V | CDR3
once | TRBJ1-5 | TRBV7-8 | ASSQTRNSNQPQH
- | TRBJ1-3 | TRBV5-4 | ASSLGRSSSGNTIY
- | TRBJ2-7 | TRBV28 | ASSSDRGPYEQY
- | TRBJ2-1 | TRBV9 | ASSARQGSNNEQF
- | TRBJ2-7 | TRBV18 | ASSLGTVTYDQQY
- | TRBJ1-2 | TRBV4-2 | ASSQDLRLNYGYT
- | TRBJ1-2 | TRBV28 | ASSLGPSYGYT
once | TRBJ2-5 | TRBV19 | ASSEIASGSRETQY
- | TRBJ1-5 | TRBV6-1 | ASSERAGRQPQH
- | TRBJ2-5 | TRBV19 | ASSTGFETQY
- | TRBJ2-3 | TRBV10-3 | AISSGTSGGADTQY
- | TRBJ2-1 | TRBV25-1 | ASSERSGGQF
- | TRBJ1-5 | TRBV6-5 | ASRDGLNQPQH
- | TRBJ2-1 | TRBV7-2 | ASSLGGDEQF
once | TRBJ1-1 | TRBV11-2 | ASSLIPGGNTEAF
- | TRBJ1-1 | TRBV11-3 | ASRLAAGQGAEAF
few | TRBJ1-1 | TRBV4-2 | ASSQVQGQSREAF
- | TRBJ1-6 | TRBV21-1 | ASSHTGNSPLH
few | TRBJ2-7 | TRBV4-2 | ASSPGPGSYEQY
- | TRBJ2-3 | TRBV9 | ASSLRDTDTQY
- | TRBJ2-2 | TRBV7-2 | ASSRRSGGVNTGELF
- | TRBJ1-1 | TRBV7-9 | ASSQQGTGGNTEAF
- | TRBJ1-6 | TRBV30 | AWRADSNSPLH
- | TRBJ1-1 | TRBV7-2 | ASSLESGQLSTEAF
- | TRBJ2-7 | TRBV27 | ASSLKGLGYEQY
- | TRBJ1-5 | TRBV15 | ATSRDDQPQH
- | TRBJ1-5 | TRBV15 | ATSSQGNQPQH
- | TRBJ1-1 | TRBV5-4 | ASSSSTRGPNTEAF
- | TRBJ2-1 | TRBV6-1 | ASSEVGTTTYNEQF
- | TRBJ1-6 | TRBV27 | ASSLMGVIPNSPLH
- | TRBJ1-5 | TRBV19 | ASSTQGSNQPQH
- | TRBJ2-5 | TRBV28 | ASSLRPPGVETQY
- | TRBJ2-1 | TRBV6-6 | ASKKRGEYNEQF
- | TRBJ1-6 | TRBV4-2 | ASSQGVEGNSPLH
few | TRBJ2-4 | TRBV5-8 | ASSNDRETAKNIQY
- | TRBJ1-5 | TRBV30 | AWETDNQPQH
- | TRBJ1-5 | TRBV6-6 | ASSEGTGGWPQH
- | TRBJ1-4 | TRBV5-6 | ASSLSGGEGEKLF